This T cell receptor beta chain was documented in a study of cytotoxic CD8 clonotypes in ibrutinib-treated CLL. Study context: IGHV unmutated 17; relapsed/refractory more than ten; treatment-naive under 16.

This CDR3 comprises 13 residues. Germline V gene lookup returns CDR1 MDHEN and CDR2 SYDVKM. V was clipped by 10 bases and J by 3 bases; unmatched bases: 5. Method: immunoSEQ multiplex PCR; TCRdb's copy keeps in-frame clones and lacks some. Altogether hundreds of thousands of clones are present, under 75% being singletons, with the ten largest covering roughly 15%. The TCR comes from a human donor with chronic lymphocytic leukemia. Sequences were derived from PBMCs, sampled after 24 months of ibrutinib treatment. The chain uses TRBV28 and TRBJ2-5; TRBD1 matches at 10 bases. The CDR3 nucleotides are TGTGCCACCGAGACAGGGGGCGAAGAGACCCAGTACTTC. This codes for CATETGGEETQYF.